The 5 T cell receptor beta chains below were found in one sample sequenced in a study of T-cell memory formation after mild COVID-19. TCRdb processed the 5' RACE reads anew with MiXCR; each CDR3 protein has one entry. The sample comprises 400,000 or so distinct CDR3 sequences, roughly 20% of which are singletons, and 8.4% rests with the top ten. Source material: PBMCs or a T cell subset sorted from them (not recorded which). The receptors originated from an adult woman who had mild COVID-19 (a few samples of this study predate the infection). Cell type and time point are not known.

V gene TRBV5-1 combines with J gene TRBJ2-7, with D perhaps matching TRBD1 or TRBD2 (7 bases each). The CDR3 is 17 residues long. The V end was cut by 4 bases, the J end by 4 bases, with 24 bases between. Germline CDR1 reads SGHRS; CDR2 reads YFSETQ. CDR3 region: CASSPQASRQGGYEQYF. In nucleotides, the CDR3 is TGCGCCAGCAGCCCTCAAGCCAGCCGACAGGGAGGGTACGAGCAGTACTTC.

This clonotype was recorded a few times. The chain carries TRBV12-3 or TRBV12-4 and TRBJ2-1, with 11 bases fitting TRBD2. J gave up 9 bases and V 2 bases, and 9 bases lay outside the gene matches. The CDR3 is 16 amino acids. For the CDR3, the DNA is TGTGCCAGCAGTTTATCCATAGCGGGAGGGCCGAGTGAGCAGTTCTTC. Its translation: CASSLSIAGGPSEQFF.

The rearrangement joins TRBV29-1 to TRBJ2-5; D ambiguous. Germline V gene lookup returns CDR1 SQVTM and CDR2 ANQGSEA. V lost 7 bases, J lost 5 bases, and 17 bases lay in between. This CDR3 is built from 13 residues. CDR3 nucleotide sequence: TGCAGCGGGAATCGATTGAAAGGCGAGACCCAGTACTTC. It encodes CSGNRLKGETQYF.

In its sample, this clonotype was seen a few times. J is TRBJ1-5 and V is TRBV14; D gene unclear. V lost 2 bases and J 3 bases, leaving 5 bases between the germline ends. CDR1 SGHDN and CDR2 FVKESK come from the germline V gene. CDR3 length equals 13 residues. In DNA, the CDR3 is TGTGCCAGCAGCCAATACTACAATCAGCCCCAGCATTTT. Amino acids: CASSQYYNQPQHF.

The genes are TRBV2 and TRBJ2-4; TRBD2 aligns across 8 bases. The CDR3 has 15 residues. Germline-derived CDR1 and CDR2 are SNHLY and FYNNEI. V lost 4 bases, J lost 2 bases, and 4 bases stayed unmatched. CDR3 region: CASSATSVSKNIQYF. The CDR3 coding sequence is TGTGCCAGCAGTGCGACTAGCGTCTCCAAAAACATTCAGTACTTC.